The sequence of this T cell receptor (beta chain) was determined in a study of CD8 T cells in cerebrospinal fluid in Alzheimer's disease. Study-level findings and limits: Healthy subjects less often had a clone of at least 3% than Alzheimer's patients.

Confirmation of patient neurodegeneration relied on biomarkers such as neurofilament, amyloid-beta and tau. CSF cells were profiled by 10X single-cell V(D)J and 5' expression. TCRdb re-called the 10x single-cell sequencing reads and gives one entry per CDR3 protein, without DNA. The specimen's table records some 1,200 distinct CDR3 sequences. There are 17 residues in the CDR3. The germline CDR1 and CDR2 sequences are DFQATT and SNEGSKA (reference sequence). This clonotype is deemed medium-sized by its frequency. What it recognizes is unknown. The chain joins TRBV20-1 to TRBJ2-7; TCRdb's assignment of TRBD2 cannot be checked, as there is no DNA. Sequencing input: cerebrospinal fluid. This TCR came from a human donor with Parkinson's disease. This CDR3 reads CSAKGSGTSGSSYEQYF.